This T cell receptor beta chain was identified in a study of beta chain features in type 1 diabetes. As for the study in general: Sorted cell examination encompassed around 100,000,000 cells across all samples. Regarding the study as a whole: The study found fewer insertions and more deletions at VDJ junctions in type 1 diabetes patients. Shorter TCRB CDR3s, moderately but significantly so, marked every one of the four CD4+ subsets in Type 1 diabetes patients.

Sorting based on CD45RO/CCR7/CD25/CD127/CD95/CD27 separated CD4+ naive, central memory, regulatory and stem cell-like memory cells. In the case of this clone: Its antigen is unidentified.

Reverse transcribing all isolated RNA meant expressed TCRB transcripts were sequenced. There were about 3.6 million reads on average in the naive, central memory and regulatory T cell samples. Data came from immunoSEQ multiplex PCR; TCRdb stores just in-frame clones and leaves some out. This repertoire shows 150,000 to 200,000 clones, 9% found once; its top ten account for 0.7%. CDR1 and CDR2 (germline): KGHSH, LQKENI. V was shortened by 4 bases and J by 10 bases, with 16 bases between the two germline ends. The CDR3 loop spans 13 amino acids. The chain is built from TRBV18 and TRBJ1-1; a possible D gene is TRBD1 (6 bases). The TCR originated in a woman under 40 with type 1 diabetes. Sequencing was performed on central memory CD4+ T cells from blood. Written as DNA, the CDR3 is TGTGCCAGCTCACTACAGGGACGTGGGGGAGCTTTCTTT. Protein sequence: CASSLQGRGGAFF. The complete variable domain, with remaining parts taken from reference TRBV18 and TRBJ1-1, reads NAGVMQNPRHLVRRRGQEARLRCSPMKGHSHVYWYRQLPEEGLKFMVYLQKENIIDESGMPKERFSAEFPKEGPSILRIQQVVRGDSAAYFCASSLQGRGGAFFGQGTRLTVV.